This T cell receptor beta chain was sequenced during a study of blood T cell repertoires in COVID-19. Study-level information: PBMCs, B-cell-depleted T cells, or T cells were the source of the cDNA or gDNA that made up the material.

Participants reported their clinical history, and cohort assignment relied on those reports. Produced via immunoSEQ multiplex PCR; TCRdb's table is partial and in-frame only. The table has 300,000 to 450,000 clones, around 87% seen once; the top ten hold roughly 2%. Germline-derived CDR1 and CDR2 are SGHDT and YYEEEE. The CDR3 loop spans 15 amino acids. Unmatched junction bases numbered 7, after V lost 5 bases and J lost 1 base. The table lists this clone with a count of one. Sequenced material: PBMCs or T cells enriched from blood (not recorded which). This receptor was obtained from a man between 35 and 55 years old in a cohort exposed to, infected with or recovered from COVID-19 (not recorded which). The V gene is TRBV5-6, the J gene TRBJ1-1, with 8 bases aligning to TRBD1. CDR3 region: CASRNRQGRNTEAFF. DNA of the CDR3: TGTGCCAGCAGAAACCGACAGGGGAGGAACACTGAAGCTTTCTTT. Using reference TRBV5-6 and TRBJ1-1 for the parts outside the CDR3, the full variable domain is DAGVTQSPTHLIKTRGQQVTLRCSPKSGHDTVSWYQQALGQGPQFIFQYYEEEERQRGNFPDRFSGHQFPNYSSELNVNALLLGDSALYLCASRNRQGRNTEAFFGQGTRLTVV.